This TCR beta chain appears in the sequencing data of a study of long-term antiretroviral therapy in people with HIV. This clone was seen only a few times. Its antigen is unknown. Survey-level resolution applied to immunoSEQ assay v3.0. Measured with immunoSEQ multiplex PCR; TCRdb has only the in-frame clones, and not every one. The repertoire has tens of thousands of clones, 85% of them found once; the top ten carry less than 15%. Overall study findings and caveats: Repertoire composition at all time points was dominated by clones that had expanded before ART.

The specimen comprised unsorted PBMCs, sampled 1.6 years after starting antiretroviral therapy. The sequence was obtained from a man aged 35 to 55 with HIV.

The CDR3 spells CASSEESRTEAFF. CDR3 sequence (DNA): TGTGCCAGCTCCGAAGAGTCTAGGACTGAAGCTTTCTTT. V is TRBV6-1 and J is TRBJ1-1; D remains ambiguous. This CDR3 has 13 amino acids. The V and J ends lost 8 bases and 5 bases respectively, with 15 bases between them. From germline, CDR1 is MNHNS and CDR2 SASEGT.